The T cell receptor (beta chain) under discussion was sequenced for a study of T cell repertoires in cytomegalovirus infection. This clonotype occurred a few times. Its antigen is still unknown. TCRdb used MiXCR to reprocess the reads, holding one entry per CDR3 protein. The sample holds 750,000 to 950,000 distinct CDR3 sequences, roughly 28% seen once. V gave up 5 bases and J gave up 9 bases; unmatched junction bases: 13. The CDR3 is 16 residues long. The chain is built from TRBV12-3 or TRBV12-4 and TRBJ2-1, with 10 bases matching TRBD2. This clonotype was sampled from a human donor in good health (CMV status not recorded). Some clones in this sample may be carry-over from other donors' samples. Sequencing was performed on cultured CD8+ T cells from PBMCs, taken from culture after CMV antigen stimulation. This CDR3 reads CASSPFRAGGPGEQFF. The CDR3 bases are TGTGCCAGCAGTCCGTTTCGAGCGGGGGGGCCGGGTGAGCAGTTCTTC.